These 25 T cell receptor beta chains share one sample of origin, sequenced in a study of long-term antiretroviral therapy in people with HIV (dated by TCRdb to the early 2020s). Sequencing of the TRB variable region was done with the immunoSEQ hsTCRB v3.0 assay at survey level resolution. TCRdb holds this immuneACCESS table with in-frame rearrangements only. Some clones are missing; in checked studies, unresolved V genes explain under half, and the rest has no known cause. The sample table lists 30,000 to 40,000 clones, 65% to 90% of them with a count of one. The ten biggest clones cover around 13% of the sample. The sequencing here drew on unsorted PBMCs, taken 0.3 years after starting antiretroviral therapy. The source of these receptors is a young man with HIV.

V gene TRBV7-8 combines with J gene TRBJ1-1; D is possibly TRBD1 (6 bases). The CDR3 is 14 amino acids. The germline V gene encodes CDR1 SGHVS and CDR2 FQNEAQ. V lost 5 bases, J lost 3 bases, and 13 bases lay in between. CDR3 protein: CASSPRGSYTEAFF. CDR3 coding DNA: TGTGCCAGCAGCCCCAGGGGTTCTTACACTGAAGCTTTCTTT.

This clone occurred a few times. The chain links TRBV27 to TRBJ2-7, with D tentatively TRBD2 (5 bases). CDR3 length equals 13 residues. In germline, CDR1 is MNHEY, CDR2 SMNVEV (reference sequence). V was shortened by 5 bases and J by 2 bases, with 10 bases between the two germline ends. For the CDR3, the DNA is TGTGCCAGCAGTCACGGGGTACCCTACGAGCAGTACTTC. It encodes CASSHGVPYEQYF.

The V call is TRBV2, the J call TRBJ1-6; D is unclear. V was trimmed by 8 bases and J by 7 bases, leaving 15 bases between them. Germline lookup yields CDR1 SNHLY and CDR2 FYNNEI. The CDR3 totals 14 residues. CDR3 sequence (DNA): TGTGCCAGCCATCGTGGGGTTGGCAATTCACCCCTCCACTTT. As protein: CASHRGVGNSPLHF.

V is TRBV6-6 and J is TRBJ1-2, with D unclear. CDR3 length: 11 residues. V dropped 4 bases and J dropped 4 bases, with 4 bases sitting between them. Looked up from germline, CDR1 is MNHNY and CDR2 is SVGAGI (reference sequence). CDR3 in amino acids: CASSSLYGYTF. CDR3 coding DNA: TGTGCCAGCAGTTCCCTCTATGGCTACACCTTC.

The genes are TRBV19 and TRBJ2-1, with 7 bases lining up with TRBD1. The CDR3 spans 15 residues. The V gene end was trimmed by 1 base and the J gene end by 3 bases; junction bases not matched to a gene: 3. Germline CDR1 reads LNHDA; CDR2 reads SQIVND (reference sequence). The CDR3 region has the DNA TGTGCCAGTAGTATAGGCCAGGGGGTCTACAATGAGCAGTTCTTC. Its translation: CASSIGQGVYNEQFF.

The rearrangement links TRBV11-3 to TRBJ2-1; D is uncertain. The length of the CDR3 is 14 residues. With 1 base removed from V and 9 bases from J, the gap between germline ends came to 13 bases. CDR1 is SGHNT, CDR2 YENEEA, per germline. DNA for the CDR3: TGTGCCAGCAGCTTAGTACGCGGCGGATCTGAGCAGTTCTTC. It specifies CASSLVRGGSEQFF.

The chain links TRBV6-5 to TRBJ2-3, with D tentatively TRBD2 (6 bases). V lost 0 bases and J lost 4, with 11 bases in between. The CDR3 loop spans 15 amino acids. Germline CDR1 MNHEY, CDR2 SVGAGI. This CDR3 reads CASSYSIWGADTQYF. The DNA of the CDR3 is TGTGCCAGCAGTTACTCGATCTGGGGGGCAGATACGCAGTATTTT.

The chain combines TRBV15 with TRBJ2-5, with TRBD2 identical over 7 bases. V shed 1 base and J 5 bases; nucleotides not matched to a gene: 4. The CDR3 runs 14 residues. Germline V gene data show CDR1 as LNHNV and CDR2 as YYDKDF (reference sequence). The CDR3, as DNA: TGTGCCACCAGCAGAGGACTAGCTGCGGAGACCCAGTACTTC. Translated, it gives CATSRGLAAETQYF.

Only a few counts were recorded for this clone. In DNA, the CDR3 is TGTGCCAGTAGTATGACGGACAGATCGCCTGAAAAACTGTTTTTT. Amino acid sequence: CASSMTDRSPEKLFF. The rearrangement uses TRBV19 and TRBJ1-4; tentatively, D is TRBD1 (6 bases). Germline assignment: CDR1 LNHDA and CDR2 SQIVND (reference sequence). The V and J ends lost 3 bases and 7 bases respectively, with 15 bases between them. This CDR3 spans 15 amino acids. The entire variable domain, with the rest obtained from reference TRBV19 and TRBJ1-4, is as follows: DGGITQSPKYLFRKEGQNVTLSCEQNLNHDAMYWYRQDPGQGLRLIYYSQIVNDFQKGDIAEGYSVSREKKESFPLTVTSAQKNPTAFYLCASSMTDRSPEKLFFGSGTQLSVL.

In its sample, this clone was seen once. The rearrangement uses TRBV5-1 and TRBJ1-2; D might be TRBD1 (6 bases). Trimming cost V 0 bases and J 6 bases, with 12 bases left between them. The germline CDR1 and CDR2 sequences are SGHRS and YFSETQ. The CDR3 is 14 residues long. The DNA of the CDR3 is TGCGCCAGCAGCTTGGTGGCAGGGGACGATGGCTACACCTTC. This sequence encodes CASSLVAGDDGYTF.

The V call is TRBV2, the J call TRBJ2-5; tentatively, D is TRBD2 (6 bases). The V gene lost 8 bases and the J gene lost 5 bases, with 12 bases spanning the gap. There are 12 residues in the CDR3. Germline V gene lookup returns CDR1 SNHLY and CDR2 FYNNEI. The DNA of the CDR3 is TGTGCCAGCGGTCCTGGGGGGGAGACCCAGTACTTC. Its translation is CASGPGGETQYF.

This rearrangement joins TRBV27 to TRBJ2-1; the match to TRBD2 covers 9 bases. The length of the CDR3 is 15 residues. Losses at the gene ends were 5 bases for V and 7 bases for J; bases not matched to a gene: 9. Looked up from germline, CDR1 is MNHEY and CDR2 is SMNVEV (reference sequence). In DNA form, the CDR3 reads TGTGCCAGCAGTCCGCTTGCGGGGGGGCCGAATGAGCAGTTCTTC. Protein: CASSPLAGGPNEQFF.

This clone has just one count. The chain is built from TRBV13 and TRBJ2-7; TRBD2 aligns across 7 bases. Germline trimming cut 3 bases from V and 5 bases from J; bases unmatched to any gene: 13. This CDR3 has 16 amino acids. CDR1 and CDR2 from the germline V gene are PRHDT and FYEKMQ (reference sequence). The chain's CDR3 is CASSFFHRAGRHEQYF. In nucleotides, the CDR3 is TGTGCCAGCAGCTTCTTCCACCGAGCGGGAAGACACGAGCAGTACTTC.

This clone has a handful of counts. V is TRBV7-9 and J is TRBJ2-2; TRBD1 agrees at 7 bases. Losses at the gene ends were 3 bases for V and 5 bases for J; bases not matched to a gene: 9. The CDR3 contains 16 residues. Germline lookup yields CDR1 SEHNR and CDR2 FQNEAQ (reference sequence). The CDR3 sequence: CASSFWPGGITGELFF. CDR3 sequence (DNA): TGTGCCAGCAGCTTTTGGCCAGGGGGAATAACCGGGGAGCTGTTTTTT.

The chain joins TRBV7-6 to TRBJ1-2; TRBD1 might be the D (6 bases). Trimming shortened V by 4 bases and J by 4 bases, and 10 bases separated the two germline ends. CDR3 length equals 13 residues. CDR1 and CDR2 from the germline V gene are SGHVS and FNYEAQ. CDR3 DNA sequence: TGTGCCAGCAGCTCTACAGGGACCTATGGCTACACCTTC. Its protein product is CASSSTGTYGYTF.

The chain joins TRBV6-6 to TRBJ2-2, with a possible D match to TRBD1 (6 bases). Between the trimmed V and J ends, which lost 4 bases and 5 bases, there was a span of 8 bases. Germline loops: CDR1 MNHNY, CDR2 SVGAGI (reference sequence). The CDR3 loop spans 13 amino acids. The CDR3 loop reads CASSFQGTGELFF. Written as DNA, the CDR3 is TGTGCCAGCAGTTTTCAGGGGACCGGGGAGCTGTTTTTT.

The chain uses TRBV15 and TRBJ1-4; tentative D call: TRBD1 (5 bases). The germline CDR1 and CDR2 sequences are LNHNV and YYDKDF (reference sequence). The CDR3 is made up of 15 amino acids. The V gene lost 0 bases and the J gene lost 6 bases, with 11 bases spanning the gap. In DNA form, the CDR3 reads TGTGCCACCAGCAGAGATTGGGGGAGGGATGAAAAACTGTTTTTT. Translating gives CATSRDWGRDEKLFF.

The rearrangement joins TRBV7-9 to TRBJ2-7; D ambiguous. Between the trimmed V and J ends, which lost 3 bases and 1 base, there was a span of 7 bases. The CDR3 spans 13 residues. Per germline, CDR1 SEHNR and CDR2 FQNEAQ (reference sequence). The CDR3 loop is CASSFLRSYEQYF. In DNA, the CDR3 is TGTGCCAGCAGCTTTCTAAGGTCCTACGAGCAGTACTTC.

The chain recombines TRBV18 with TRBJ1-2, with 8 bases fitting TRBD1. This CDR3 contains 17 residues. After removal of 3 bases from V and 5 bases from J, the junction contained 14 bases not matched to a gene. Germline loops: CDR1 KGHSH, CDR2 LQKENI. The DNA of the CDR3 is TGTGCCAGCTCACCGACAGGTGGACCACAGGGGGAATATGGCTACACCTTC. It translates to CASSPTGGPQGEYGYTF. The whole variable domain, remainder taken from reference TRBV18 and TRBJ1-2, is NAGVMQNPRHLVRRRGQEARLRCSPMKGHSHVYWYRQLPEEGLKFMVYLQKENIIDESGMPKERFSAEFPKEGPSILRIQQVVRGDSAAYFCASSPTGGPQGEYGYTFGSGTRLTVV.

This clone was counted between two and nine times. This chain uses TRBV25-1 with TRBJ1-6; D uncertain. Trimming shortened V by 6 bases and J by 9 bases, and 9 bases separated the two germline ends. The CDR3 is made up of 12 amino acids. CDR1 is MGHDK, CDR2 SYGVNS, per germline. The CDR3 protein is CASRQTGSPLHF. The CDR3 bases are TGTGCCAGCAGACAAACCGGTTCACCCCTCCACTTT.

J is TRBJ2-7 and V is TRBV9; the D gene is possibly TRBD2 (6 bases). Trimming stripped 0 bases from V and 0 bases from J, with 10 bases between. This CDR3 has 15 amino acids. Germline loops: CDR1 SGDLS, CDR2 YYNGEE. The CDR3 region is CASSVGGVLSYEQYF. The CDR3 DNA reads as TGTGCCAGCAGCGTAGGCGGGGTCCTCTCCTACGAGCAGTACTTC.

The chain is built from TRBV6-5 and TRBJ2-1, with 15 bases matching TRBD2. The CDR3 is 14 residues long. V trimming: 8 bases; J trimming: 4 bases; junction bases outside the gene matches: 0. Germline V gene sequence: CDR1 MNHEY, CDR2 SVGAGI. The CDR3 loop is CASGLAGGYNEQFF. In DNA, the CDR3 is TGTGCCAGCGGACTAGCGGGGGGGTACAATGAGCAGTTCTTC.

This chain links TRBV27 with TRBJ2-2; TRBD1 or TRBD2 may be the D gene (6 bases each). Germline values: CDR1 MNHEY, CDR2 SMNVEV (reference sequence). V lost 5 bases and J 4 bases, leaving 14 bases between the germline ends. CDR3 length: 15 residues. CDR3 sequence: CASSRGEEGTGELFF. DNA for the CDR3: TGTGCCAGCAGTAGGGGGGAGGAGGGCACCGGGGAGCTGTTTTTT.

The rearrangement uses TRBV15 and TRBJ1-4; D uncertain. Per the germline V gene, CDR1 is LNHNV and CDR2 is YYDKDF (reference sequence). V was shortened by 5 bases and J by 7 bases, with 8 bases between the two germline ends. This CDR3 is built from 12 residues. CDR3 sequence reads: CATSARGEKLFF. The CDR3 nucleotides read TGTGCCACCAGCGCCCGTGGTGAAAAACTGTTTTTT.

CDR3 protein: CAWTLGSTEAFF. The CDR3 region has the DNA TGTGCCTGGACCCTCGGGTCCACTGAAGCTTTCTTT. The chain joins TRBV30 to TRBJ1-1; D unclear. CDR1 and CDR2 (germline): GTSNPN, SVGIG (reference sequence). Deletions cut 4 bases from V and 4 bases from J, with 10 bases between. This CDR3 contains 12 residues.